This T cell receptor (beta chain) appears in the sequencing data of a study of blood T cells in healthy people across ages (dated by TCRdb to between 2014 and 2017). Looking at the study overall: In model experiments, template switching captured roughly one uniquely barcoded TCR beta cDNA molecule for every two T cells. Using deep sequencing normalized with unique cDNA molecular identifiers, the study measured how TCR beta repertoire diversity changes with age. The donors were split into four age groups: young (average about 15 years), middle-aged (about 40), aged (about 62) and long-lived (approximately 80). To avoid experimental bias, donors of different ages were distributed randomly across sequencing lanes. Using the same blood draw, the study looked at two additional independent replicas of 1 million unique cDNA reads for two donors, one aged 18 to 30 and the other aged 80 or older. What the authors observed across the whole study: Estimates of total diversity based on one million sequenced T cells were regarded as lower bounds and as underestimates. Since profiling was done on bulk unsorted PBMCs, naive and antigen-experienced compartments could not be conclusively compared. There was a strong correlation between observed TCR beta diversity and the percentage of naive T cells measured by flow cytometry. Donor CMV infection status was unknown, potentially confounding age-related changes in expanded clonotypes. Compared with the aged group, more naive CD4+ T cells, fewer expanded clones and increased TCR diversity were shown by the long-lived group, suggesting age selection. Observed TCR beta diversity per million T cells fell roughly linearly with age, and a significant reduction was already apparent by age about 36.

In its sample, this clonotype was seen a few times. Which antigen it targets is not known. No base quality information exists; no much larger clone differs at one position. The donors were under 40 Caucasian individuals from Russia, aged roughly 6 to 100 years, who were systemically healthy. Each donor gave around 9.9 milliliters of peripheral blood, collected into EDTA-treated Vacutainer tubes. Ficoll-Paque density-gradient centrifugation was used to isolate PBMCs, with at least 6.5 million per sample. Trizol reagent was used to extract total RNA from PBMCs, with at least 6 micrograms per sample. For every donor, an aliquot of PBMCs went through flow cytometry to measure the percentages of naive CD45RAhigh/CD27high T cells. The library relied on 5' RACE. The data were produced on an Illumina HiSeq 2500. A second PCR of about 7 to 12 cycles was run with a J-beta primer mix and a sample-barcoded 5' primer. A unique molecular identifier was introduced onto each TCR beta cDNA molecule by a template-switch 5' adaptor carrying 12 random nucleotides. At least 3 million CDR3-containing paired-end reads were obtained from each sample. All of the RNA was converted into first-strand cDNA using the Mint cDNA synthesis kit, with a TRBC-specific oligonucleotide serving as the primer. Following uracil-DNA glycosylase treatment, a first 18-cycle PCR with universal primers M1SS and BC2_uni_R was performed on all cDNA. From the authors' description of their analysis: For normalization, 1 million high-quality reads, each with a distinct molecular identifier, were randomly selected from each sample. Instead of being binned into consensus sequences, reads with shared molecular identifiers were discarded. MiTCR, run with a Q25 quality threshold and the strictest error-elimination algorithm, handled CDR3 identification, clonotype clustering and error correction. A nonparametric unseen species model using Euler transformation provided a lower-bound estimate of total TCR beta diversity. TCRdb itself trimmed the public reads at Q25 with fastp, ran MiXCR and retained productive beta chains. Rows merge per CDR3 protein into single entries with the most common DNA and genes. The V and J calls were determined by TCRdb, not by the authors. Across this sample there are over 1,200,000 distinct CDR3 sequences, with 59% seen only once. In total, the top ten clones hold roughly 7% of the sample.

The CDR3 contains 15 residues, cysteine and phenylalanine counted. Only the CDR3 part of the read is kept: 45 bases, read in frame from the first base. The trim is 1 base for V and 4 bases for J, with a gap of 13 bases between the germline ends. The germline V gene specifies LGHNA as CDR1 and YSLEER as CDR2. The clonotype comes from a man between 18 and 29 years old in good health. The source material was blood. The rearrangement combines TRBV4-3 with TRBJ1-2; TRBD1 could be the D gene, as 6 bases match. The CDR3 sequence is CASSQGPDRTYGYTF. The DNA sequence reads TGCGCCAGCAGCCAAGGCCCGGACAGAACCTATGGCTACACCTTC.